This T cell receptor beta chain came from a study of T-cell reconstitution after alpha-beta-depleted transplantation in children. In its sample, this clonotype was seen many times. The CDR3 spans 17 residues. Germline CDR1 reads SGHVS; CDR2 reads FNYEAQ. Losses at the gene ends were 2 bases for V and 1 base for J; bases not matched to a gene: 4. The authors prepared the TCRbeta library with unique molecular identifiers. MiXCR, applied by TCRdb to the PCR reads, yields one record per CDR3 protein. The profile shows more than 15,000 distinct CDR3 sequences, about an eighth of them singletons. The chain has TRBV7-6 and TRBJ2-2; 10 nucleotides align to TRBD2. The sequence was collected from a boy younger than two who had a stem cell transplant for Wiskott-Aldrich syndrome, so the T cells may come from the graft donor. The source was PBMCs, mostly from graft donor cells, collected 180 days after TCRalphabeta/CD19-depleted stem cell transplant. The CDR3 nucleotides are TGTGCCAGCAGCTTACTCGGGACTAGCGAGAACACCGGGGAGCTGTTTTTT. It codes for CASSLLGTSENTGELFF. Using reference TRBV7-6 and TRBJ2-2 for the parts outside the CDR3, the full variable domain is GAGVSQSPRYKVTKRGQDVALRCDPISGHVSLYWYRQALGQGPEFLTYFNYEAQQDKSGLPNDRFSAERPEGSISTLTIQRTEQRDSAMYRCASSLLGTSENTGELFFGEGSRLTVL.